Shown below are 18 T cell receptor beta chains from a single sample sequenced in a study of blood T cell repertoires in COVID-19. Sequencing was performed with immunoSEQ multiplex PCR; in TCRdb, only in-frame clones are kept and a portion is missing. The table records about 150,000 clones, approximately 90% of them present only once. Sequencing was carried out using peripheral blood. Receptor source: a woman aged 40 to 50 with acute or convalescent COVID-19.

This clone has just a few counts. The J gene is TRBJ1-2, the V gene TRBV6-9; 11 nucleotides match TRBD1. CDR3 length: 18 residues. Trimming took 7 bases from V and 4 from J; bases not matched to a gene: 17. Germline V CDR1 and CDR2: MNHGY, SVAAGI. The chain's CDR3 is CASKDLPGQGARVYGYTF. The CDR3 DNA is TGTGCCAGCAAAGATCTCCCCGGACAGGGGGCGCGGGTCTATGGCTACACCTTC.

The chain employs TRBV2 and TRBJ2-5; no reliable D call. Per the germline V gene, CDR1 is SNHLY and CDR2 is FYNNEI. The CDR3 extends over 14 amino acids. Trimming cost V 7 bases and J 0 bases, with 12 bases left between them. This CDR3 is CASIVRGNQETQYF. In nucleotides, the CDR3 is TGTGCCAGCATAGTGAGAGGCAACCAAGAGACCCAGTACTTC.

This chain links TRBV2 with TRBJ1-1, with 10 nucleotides matching TRBD1. The ends lost 5 bases at V and 4 bases at J; junction bases unmatched: 4. The V gene's germline CDR1 is SNHLY and CDR2 FYNNEI. CDR3 length: 14 amino acids. The CDR3 DNA reads as TGTGCCAGCAGTAACGACAGGGGGCCCACTGAAGCTTTCTTT. The encoded protein is CASSNDRGPTEAFF. Variable domain in full (rest from reference TRBV2 and TRBJ1-1): EPEVTQTPSHQVTQMGQEVILRCVPISNHLYFYWYRQILGQKVEFLVSFYNNEISEKSEIFDDQFSVERPDGSNFTLKIRSTKLEDSAMYFCASSNDRGPTEAFFGQGTRLTVV.

The V gene is TRBV4-2, the J gene TRBJ2-7; 9 nucleotides agree with TRBD2. Germline CDR1 is LGHNA and CDR2 is YNFKEQ. The CDR3 is 14 amino acids. V gave up 1 base and J gave up 5 bases; unmatched junction bases: 3. CDR3 in amino acids: CASSQGSSGDEQYF. CDR3 nucleotide sequence: TGTGCCAGCAGCCAAGGCTCTAGCGGGGACGAGCAGTACTTC.

This chain uses TRBV5-6 with TRBJ2-3; no clear D gene. The CDR3 loop spans 14 amino acids. Germline values: CDR1 SGHDT, CDR2 YYEEEE. V gave up 2 bases and J gave up 6 bases, with 13 bases separating them. In nucleotides, the CDR3 is TGTGCCAGCAGCTTTGGGCCTTCGGCTGATACGCAGTATTTT. This translates into CASSFGPSADTQYF.

The V call is TRBV6-5, the J call TRBJ1-5, with D maybe TRBD1 (6 bases). The CDR3 loop spans 14 amino acids. The germline V and J ends were trimmed by 7 bases and 3 bases, with 13 bases remaining between them. Germline V lookup: CDR1 MNHEY, CDR2 SVGAGI. This CDR3 reads CASIKDRSNQPQHF. In nucleotides, the CDR3 is TGTGCCAGCATTAAGGACAGATCCAATCAGCCCCAGCATTTT.

The chain employs TRBV6-2 or TRBV6-3 and TRBJ2-1; TRBD2 aligns across 16 bases. Germline CDR1 MNHEY, CDR2 SVGEGT. CDR3 length: 17 amino acids. Unmatched junction bases numbered 4, after V lost 2 bases and J lost 6 bases. The CDR3 DNA is TGTGCCAGCAGTTACGGGACTAGCGGGGGGGCCCCCAATGAGCAGTTCTTC. Protein product: CASSYGTSGGAPNEQFF.

This clone was detected once. The chain has TRBV18 and TRBJ2-2; unclear D gene. Trimming pared 1 base from V and 2 bases from J, leaving 11 bases between. Germline assignment: CDR1 KGHSH and CDR2 LQKENI. The CDR3 consists of 16 residues. The CDR3 nucleotides are TGTGCCAGCTCACCACGGAGCCCAGCTAACACCGGGGAGCTGTTTTTT. Amino acid sequence: CASSPRSPANTGELFF.

The CDR3 coding sequence is TGCGCCAGCAGCGGAGACGGTACAGATACGCAGTATTTT. Amino acid sequence: CASSGDGTDTQYF. The gene calls are TRBV23-1 and TRBJ2-3; D gene unclear. TRBV23-1 is filed as an ORF, its function uncertain. V was shortened by 6 bases and J by 3 bases, with 10 bases between the two germline ends. CDR3 size: 13 residues.

The V gene is TRBV14, the J gene TRBJ2-1, with TRBD2 matching 11 bases. The J segment lost 0 bases and the V segment lost 2 bases, leaving 6 bases of the junction unmatched. Germline CDR1 reads SGHDN; CDR2 reads FVKESK. CDR3 length equals 18 residues. CDR3 in amino acids: CASSQRLLAGGSYNEQFF. CDR3 DNA: TGTGCCAGCAGCCAAAGGCTGCTAGCGGGAGGCTCCTACAATGAGCAGTTCTTC.

This clone was recorded only once. The rearrangement joins TRBV5-6 to TRBJ2-7, with D unresolved. Germline-derived CDR1 and CDR2 are SGHDT and YYEEEE. CDR3 size: 13 residues. V was trimmed by 1 base and J by 6 bases, leaving 11 bases between them. The CDR3 DNA reads as TGTGCCAGCAGCTTGTTAGTTAGTCCCGAGCAGTACTTC. It yields the protein CASSLLVSPEQYF.

V usage is TRBV10-3 and J usage is TRBJ1-1, with TRBD1 identical over 7 bases. The germline CDR1 and CDR2 sequences are ENHRY and SYGVKD. Trimming at V came to 5 bases and at J to 4 bases, leaving 4 bases not matched to a gene. The CDR3 extends over 13 amino acids. The CDR3 loop is CAISRQGSTEAFF. In nucleotides, the CDR3 is TGTGCCATCAGTCGACAGGGAAGCACTGAAGCTTTCTTT.

This chain links TRBV2 with TRBJ2-7, with TRBD2 matching 12 bases. Trimming cost V 5 bases and J 7 bases; bases outside gene matches: 6. Germline V gene data show CDR1 as SNHLY and CDR2 as FYNNEI. The CDR3 runs to 14 residues. The CDR3 DNA is TGTGCCAGCAGTAGGGGACTAGCGGGTTTTGAGCAGTACTTC. It codes for CASSRGLAGFEQYF.

The chain employs TRBV28 and TRBJ1-6, with unresolved D. Between the trimmed V and J ends, which lost 7 bases and 8 bases, there was a span of 12 bases. Germline V CDR1 and CDR2: MDHEN, SYDVKM. The CDR3 length is 13 residues. CDR3 amino acids: CASTDKFYSPLHF. In DNA, the CDR3 is TGTGCCAGCACTGACAAGTTTTATTCACCCCTCCACTTT.

The V and J genes are TRBV9 and TRBJ1-1; a possible D gene is TRBD1 (5 bases). This CDR3 has 16 amino acids. Trimming shortened V by 1 base and J by 2 bases, and 15 bases separated the two germline ends. Per the germline V gene, CDR1 is SGDLS and CDR2 is YYNGEE. CDR3 in amino acids: CASSVLTDRYNTEAFF. The DNA of the CDR3 is TGTGCCAGCAGCGTACTCACCGACAGATATAACACTGAAGCTTTCTTT.

The chain is built from TRBV7-6 and TRBJ2-7, with TRBD1 matching over 8 bases. This CDR3 comprises 13 residues. With 5 bases clipped from V and 5 bases from J, the junction kept 5 bases outside the gene matches. Looked up from germline, CDR1 is SGHVS and CDR2 is FNYEAQ. The chain's CDR3 is CASSRTGSDEQYF. For the CDR3, the DNA is TGTGCCAGCAGCCGGACAGGGTCTGACGAGCAGTACTTC.

This chain uses TRBV5-6 with TRBJ1-1; D is unresolved. Per germline, CDR1 SGHDT and CDR2 YYEEEE. CDR3 length: 11 amino acids. Trimming cost V 5 bases and J 2 bases, with 4 bases left between them. This CDR3 reads CASSQNTEAFF. In DNA, the CDR3 is TGTGCCAGCAGTCAAAACACTGAAGCTTTCTTT.

The chain has TRBV6-4 and TRBJ2-1; 8 bases line up with TRBD2. The CDR3 has 14 amino acids. With 6 bases clipped from V and 5 bases from J, the junction kept 6 bases outside the gene matches. Germline lookup yields CDR1 MRHNA and CDR2 SNTAGT. CDR3: CASSFSGIDNEQFF. As DNA, the CDR3 is TGTGCCAGCAGCTTTAGCGGGATTGACAATGAGCAGTTCTTC.